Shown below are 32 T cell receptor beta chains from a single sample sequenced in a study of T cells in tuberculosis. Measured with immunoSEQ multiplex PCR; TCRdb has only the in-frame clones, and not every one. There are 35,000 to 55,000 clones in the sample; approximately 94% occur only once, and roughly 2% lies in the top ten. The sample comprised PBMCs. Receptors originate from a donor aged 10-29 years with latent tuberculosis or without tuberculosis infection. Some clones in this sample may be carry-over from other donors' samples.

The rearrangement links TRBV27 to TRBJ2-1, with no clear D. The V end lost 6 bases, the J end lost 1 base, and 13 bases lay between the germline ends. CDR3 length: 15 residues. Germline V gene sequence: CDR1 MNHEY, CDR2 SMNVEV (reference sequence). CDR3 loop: CASSYGRVSYNEQFF. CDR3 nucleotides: TGTGCCAGCAGCTATGGCCGGGTATCCTACAATGAGCAGTTCTTC.

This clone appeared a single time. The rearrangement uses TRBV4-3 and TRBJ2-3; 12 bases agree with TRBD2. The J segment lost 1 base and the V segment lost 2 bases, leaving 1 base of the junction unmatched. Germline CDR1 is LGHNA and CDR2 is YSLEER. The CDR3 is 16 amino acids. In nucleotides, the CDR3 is TGCGCCAGCAGCCAACTAGCGGGAGGGGGCACAGATACGCAGTATTTT. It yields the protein CASSQLAGGGTDTQYF.

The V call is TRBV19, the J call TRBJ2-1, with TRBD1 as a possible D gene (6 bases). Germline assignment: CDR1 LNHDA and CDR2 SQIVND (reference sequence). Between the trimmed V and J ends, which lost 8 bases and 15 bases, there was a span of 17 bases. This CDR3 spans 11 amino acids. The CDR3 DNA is TGTGCCAGTCAGGGCGGCCAAGGGGGGTTCTTC. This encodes CASQGGQGGFF. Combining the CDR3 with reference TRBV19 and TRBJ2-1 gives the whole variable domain DGGITQSPKYLFRKEGQNVTLSCEQNLNHDAMYWYRQDPGQGLRLIYYSQIVNDFQKGDIAEGYSVSREKKESFPLTVTSAQKNPTAFYLCASQGGQGGFFGPGTRLTVL.

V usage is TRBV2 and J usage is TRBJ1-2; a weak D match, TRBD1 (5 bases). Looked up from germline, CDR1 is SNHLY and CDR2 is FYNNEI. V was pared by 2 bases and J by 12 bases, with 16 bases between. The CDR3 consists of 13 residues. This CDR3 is CASSEHRPPHNTF. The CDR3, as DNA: TGTGCCAGCAGTGAACACAGGCCGCCCCATAACACCTTC.

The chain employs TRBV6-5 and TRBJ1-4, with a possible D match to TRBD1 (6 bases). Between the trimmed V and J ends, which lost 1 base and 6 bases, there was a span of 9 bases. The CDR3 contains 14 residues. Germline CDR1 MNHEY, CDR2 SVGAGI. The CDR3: CASSYLGADEKLFF. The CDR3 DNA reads TGTGCCAGCAGTTACTTGGGGGCGGATGAAAAACTGTTTTTT.

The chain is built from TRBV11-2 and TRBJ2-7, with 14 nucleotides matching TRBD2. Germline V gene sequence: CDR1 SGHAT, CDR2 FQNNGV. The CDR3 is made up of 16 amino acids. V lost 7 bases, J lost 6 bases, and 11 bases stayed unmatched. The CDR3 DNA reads TGTGCCAGCACTCAGGAGGGGACTAGCGGGAGAGCCGAGCAGTACTTC. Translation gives CASTQEGTSGRAEQYF.

The CDR3 DNA is TGTGCCAGCAGTAAAGGACAGGGGAGAAAAACAGATACGCAGTATTTT. It codes for CASSKGQGRKTDTQYF. The chain couples TRBV28 to TRBJ2-3, with 9 nucleotides matching TRBD1. Per the germline V gene, CDR1 is MDHEN and CDR2 is SYDVKM. The CDR3 extends over 16 amino acids. The V segment lost 5 bases and the J segment 3 bases; nucleotides outside the gene matches: 9.

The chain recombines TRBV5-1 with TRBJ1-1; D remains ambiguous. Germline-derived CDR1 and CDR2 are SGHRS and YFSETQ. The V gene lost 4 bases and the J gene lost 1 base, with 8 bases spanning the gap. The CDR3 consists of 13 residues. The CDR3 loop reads CASSVEGNTEAFF. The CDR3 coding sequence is TGCGCCAGCAGCGTCGAGGGGAACACTGAAGCTTTCTTT.

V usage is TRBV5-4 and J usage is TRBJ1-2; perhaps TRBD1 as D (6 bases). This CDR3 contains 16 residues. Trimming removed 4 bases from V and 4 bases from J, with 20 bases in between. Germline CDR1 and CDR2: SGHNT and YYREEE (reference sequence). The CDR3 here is CASSPDLTGFGYGYTF. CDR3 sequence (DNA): TGTGCCAGCAGCCCCGACCTTACAGGGTTTGGCTATGGCTACACCTTC.

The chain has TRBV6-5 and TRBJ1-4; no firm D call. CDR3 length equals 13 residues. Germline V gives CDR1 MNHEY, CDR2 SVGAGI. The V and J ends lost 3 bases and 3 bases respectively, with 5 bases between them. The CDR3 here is CASSYSANEKLFF. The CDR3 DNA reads TGTGCCAGCAGTTATTCGGCTAATGAAAAACTGTTTTTT.

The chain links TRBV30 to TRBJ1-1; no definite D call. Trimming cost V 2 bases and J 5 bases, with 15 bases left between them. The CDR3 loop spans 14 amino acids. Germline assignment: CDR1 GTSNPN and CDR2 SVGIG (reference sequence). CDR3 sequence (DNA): TGTGCCTGGAGTTCCTCAGGCGGGGTAACTGAAGCTTTCTTT. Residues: CAWSSSGGVTEAFF.

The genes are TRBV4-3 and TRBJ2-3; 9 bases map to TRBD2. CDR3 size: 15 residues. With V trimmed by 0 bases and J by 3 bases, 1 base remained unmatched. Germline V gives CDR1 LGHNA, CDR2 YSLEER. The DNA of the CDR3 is TGCGCCAGCAGCCAAGACACTAGCGGGACAGATACGCAGTATTTT. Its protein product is CASSQDTSGTDTQYF.

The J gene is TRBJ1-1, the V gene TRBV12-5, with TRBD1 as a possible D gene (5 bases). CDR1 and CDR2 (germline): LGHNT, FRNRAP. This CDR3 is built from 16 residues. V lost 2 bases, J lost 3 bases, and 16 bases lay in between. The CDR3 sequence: CASGLRQPDMDTEAFF. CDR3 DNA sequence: TGTGCTAGTGGTTTGCGACAGCCGGATATGGACACTGAAGCTTTCTTT.

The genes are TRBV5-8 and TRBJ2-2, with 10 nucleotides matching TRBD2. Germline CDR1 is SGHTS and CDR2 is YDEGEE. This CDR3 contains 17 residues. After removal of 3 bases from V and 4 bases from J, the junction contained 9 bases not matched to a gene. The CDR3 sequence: CASSYTPAGGLTGELFF. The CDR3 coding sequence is TGTGCCAGCAGCTACACCCCAGCGGGAGGGCTCACCGGGGAGCTGTTTTTT.

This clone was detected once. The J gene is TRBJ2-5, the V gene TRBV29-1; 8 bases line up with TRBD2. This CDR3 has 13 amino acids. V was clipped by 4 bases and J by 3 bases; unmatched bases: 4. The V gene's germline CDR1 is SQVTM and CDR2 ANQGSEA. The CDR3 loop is CSVALLAEETQYF. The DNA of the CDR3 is TGCAGCGTTGCATTACTAGCGGAAGAGACCCAGTACTTC.

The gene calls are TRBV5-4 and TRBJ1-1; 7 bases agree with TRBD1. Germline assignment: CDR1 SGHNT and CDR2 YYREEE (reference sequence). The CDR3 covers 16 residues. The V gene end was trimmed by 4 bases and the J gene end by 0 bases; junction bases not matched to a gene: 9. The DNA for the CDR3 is TGTGCCAGCAGCCGGGGACAGTTGAACGTGAACACTGAAGCTTTCTTT. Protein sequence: CASSRGQLNVNTEAFF.

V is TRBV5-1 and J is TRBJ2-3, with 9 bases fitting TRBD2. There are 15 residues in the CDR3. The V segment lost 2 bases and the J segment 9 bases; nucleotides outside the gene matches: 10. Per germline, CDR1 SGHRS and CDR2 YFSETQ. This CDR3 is CASSFHRREGGTQYF. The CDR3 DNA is TGCGCCAGCAGCTTTCATCGGCGGGAGGGCGGCACGCAGTATTTT.

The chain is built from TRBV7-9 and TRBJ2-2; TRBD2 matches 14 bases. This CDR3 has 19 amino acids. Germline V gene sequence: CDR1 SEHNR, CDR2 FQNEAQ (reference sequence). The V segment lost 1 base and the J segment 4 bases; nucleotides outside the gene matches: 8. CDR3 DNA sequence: TGTGCCAGCAGCTTAGGGGGACTAGCGGGAGCCTCAGGCACCGGGGAGCTGTTTTTT. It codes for CASSLGGLAGASGTGELFF.

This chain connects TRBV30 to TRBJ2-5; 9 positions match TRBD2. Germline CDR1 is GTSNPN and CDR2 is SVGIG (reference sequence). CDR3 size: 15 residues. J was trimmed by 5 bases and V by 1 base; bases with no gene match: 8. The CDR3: CAWSALAGRFETQYF. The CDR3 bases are TGTGCCTGGAGTGCCCTAGCGGGAAGATTCGAGACCCAGTACTTC.

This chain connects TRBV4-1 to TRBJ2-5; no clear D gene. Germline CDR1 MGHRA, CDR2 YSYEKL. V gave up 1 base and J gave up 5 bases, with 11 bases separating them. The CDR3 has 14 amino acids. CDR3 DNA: TGCGCCAGCAGCCAAGGGCAGGTTTCGGAGACCCAGTACTTC. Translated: CASSQGQVSETQYF.

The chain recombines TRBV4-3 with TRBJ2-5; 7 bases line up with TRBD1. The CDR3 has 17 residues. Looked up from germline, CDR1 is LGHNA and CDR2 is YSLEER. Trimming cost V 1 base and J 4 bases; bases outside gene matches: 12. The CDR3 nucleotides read TGCGCCAGCAGCCAAGCCCGAACCGGGACAGTCCTAGAGACCCAGTACTTC. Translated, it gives CASSQARTGTVLETQYF.

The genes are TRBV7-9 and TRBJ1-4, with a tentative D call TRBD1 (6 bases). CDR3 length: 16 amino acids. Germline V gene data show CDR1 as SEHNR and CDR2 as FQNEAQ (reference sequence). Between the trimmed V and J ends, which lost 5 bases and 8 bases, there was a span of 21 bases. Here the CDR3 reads CASSRLIGNRDEKLFF. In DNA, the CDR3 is TGTGCCAGCAGCCGTCTTATAGGGAACAGGGACGAAAAACTGTTTTTT. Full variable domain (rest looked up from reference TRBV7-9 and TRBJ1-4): DTGVSQNPRHKITKRGQNVTFRCDPISEHNRLYWYRQTLGQGPEFLTYFQNEAQLEKSRLLSDRFSAERPKGSFSTLEIQRTEQGDSAMYLCASSRLIGNRDEKLFFGSGTQLSVL.

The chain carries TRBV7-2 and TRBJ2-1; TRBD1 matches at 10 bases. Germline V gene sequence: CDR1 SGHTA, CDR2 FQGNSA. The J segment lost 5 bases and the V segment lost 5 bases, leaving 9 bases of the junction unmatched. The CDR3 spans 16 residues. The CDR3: CASSTRQGAIDNEQFF. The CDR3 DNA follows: TGTGCCAGCAGCACTCGACAGGGGGCCATCGACAATGAGCAGTTCTTC.

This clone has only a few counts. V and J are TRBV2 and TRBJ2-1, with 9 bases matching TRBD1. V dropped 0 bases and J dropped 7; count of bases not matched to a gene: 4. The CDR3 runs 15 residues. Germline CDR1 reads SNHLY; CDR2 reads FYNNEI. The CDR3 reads CASSEAGQGQNEQFF. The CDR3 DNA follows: TGTGCCAGCAGTGAAGCGGGACAGGGCCAGAATGAGCAGTTCTTC.

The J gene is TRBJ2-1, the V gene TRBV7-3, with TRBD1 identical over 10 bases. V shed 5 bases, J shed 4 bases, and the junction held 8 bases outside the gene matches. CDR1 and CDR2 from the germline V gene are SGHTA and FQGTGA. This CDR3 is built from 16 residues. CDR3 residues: CASSPLRTGGYNEQFF. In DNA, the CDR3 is TGTGCCAGCAGCCCCCTTCGGACAGGGGGTTACAATGAGCAGTTCTTC.

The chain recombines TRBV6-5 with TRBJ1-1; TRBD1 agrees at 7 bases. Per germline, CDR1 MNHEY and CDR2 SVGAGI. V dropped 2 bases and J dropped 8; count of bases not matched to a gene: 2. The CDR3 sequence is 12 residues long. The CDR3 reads CASSYATGEAFF. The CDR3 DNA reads TGTGCCAGCAGTTACGCGACAGGGGAAGCTTTCTTT.

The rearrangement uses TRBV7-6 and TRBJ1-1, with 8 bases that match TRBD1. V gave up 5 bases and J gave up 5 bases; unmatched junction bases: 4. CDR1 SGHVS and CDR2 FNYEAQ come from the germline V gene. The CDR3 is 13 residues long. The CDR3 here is CASSKRQGTEAFF. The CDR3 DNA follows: TGTGCCAGCAGCAAACGACAGGGGACTGAAGCTTTCTTT.

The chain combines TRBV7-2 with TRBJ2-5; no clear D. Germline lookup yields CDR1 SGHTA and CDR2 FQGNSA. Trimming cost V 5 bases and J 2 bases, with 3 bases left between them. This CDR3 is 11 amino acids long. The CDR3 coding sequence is TGTGCCAGCAGCCCACAAGAGACCCAGTACTTC. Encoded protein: CASSPQETQYF.

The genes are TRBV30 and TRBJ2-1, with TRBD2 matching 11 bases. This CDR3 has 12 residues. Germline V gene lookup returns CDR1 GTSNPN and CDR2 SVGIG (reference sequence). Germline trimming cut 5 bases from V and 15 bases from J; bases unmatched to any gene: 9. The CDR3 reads CAWDTSGSGGFF. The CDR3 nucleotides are TGTGCCTGGGATACTAGCGGGAGTGGTGGGTTCTTC.

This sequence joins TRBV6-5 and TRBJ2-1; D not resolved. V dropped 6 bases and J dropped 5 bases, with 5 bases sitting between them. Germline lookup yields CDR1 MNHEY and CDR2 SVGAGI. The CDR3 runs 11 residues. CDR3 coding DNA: TGTGCCAGCAGCCTAAACAATGAGCAGTTCTTC. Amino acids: CASSLNNEQFF.

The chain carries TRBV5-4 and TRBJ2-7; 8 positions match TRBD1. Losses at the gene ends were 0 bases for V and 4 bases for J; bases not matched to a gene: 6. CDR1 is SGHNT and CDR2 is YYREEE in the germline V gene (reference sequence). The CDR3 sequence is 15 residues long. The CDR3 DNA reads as TGTGCCAGCAGCTTGGGATTAGGGACAGGTTACGAGCAGTACTTC. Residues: CASSLGLGTGYEQYF.

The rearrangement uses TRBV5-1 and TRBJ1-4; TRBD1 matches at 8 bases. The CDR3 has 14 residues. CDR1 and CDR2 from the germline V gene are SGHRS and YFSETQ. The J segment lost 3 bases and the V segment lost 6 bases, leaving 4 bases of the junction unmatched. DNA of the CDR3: TGCGCCAGCACCGCAGGGGGCCCTAATGAAAAACTGTTTTTT. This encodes CASTAGGPNEKLFF. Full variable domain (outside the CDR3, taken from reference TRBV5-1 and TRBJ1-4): KAGVTQTPRYLIKTRGQQVTLSCSPISGHRSVSWYQQTPGQGLQFLFEYFSETQRNKGNFPGRFSGRQFSNSRSEMNVSTLELGDSALYLCASTAGGPNEKLFFGSGTQLSVL.